This T cell receptor (beta chain) was recorded in a study of T-cell reconstitution after alpha-beta-depleted transplantation in children. TCRbeta library construction was performed incorporating unique molecular identifiers. TCRdb processed the PCR reads anew with MiXCR; each CDR3 protein has one entry. Of some 290,000 distinct CDR3 sequences in the sample, nearly 10% were seen once. The CDR3 runs to 14 residues. CDR1 and CDR2 from the germline V gene are SGHRS and YFSETQ. This clonotype has more than one count but fewer than ten. A junction boundary mismatches the germline segment, possibly from a read error.

Sequencing used PBMCs from the stem cell graft donor, obtained from the stem cell graft. This clonotype originated in a human donor who donated a stem cell graft to a child with SCID. The chain uses TRBV5-1 and TRBJ1-1; D may be TRBD1 (6 bases). This CDR3 is CATSGGAGNTEAFF. The CDR3 DNA reads TGCGCCACCAGCGGGGGGGCGGGGAACACTGAAGCTTTCTTT.